The 32 T cell receptor beta chains given below trace back to one sample, sequenced in a study of CD8 T cells in ankylosing spondylitis. Notes on the study in general: A TCR beta motif made of 7 to 9 highly homologous variants seemed typical of ankylosing spondylitis blood.

MiXCR, applied by TCRdb to the 5' RACE reads, yields one record per CDR3 protein. The sample records fewer than 500,000 distinct CDR3 sequences, about 25% being singletons. No antigens are known for them. The sequencing input was blood, either unsorted or a sorted T cell fraction (not recorded which). These receptors came from a male donor with ankylosing spondylitis.

A few counts support this clonotype. The chain recombines TRBV20-1 with TRBJ2-1; 13 bases line up with TRBD2. Germline loops: CDR1 DFQATT, CDR2 SNEGSKA (reference sequence). V was clipped by 5 bases and J by 6 bases; unmatched bases: 10. The CDR3 is 16 residues long. This CDR3 reads CSASRRTSGSGNEQFF. The CDR3 nucleotides are TGCAGTGCTTCCCGACGGACTAGCGGGAGTGGCAATGAGCAGTTCTTC.

This clonotype was counted at least ten times. The chain couples TRBV11-3 to TRBJ1-1, with D uncertain. Trimming pared 5 bases from V and 0 bases from J, leaving 10 bases between. CDR3 length: 14 residues. Germline V gene sequence: CDR1 SGHNT, CDR2 YENEEA. The CDR3: CASSPRRVNTEAFF. CDR3 nucleotide sequence: TGTGCCAGCAGCCCCCGGCGGGTGAACACTGAAGCTTTCTTT.

The chain is built from TRBV20-1 and TRBJ2-7; D may correspond to TRBD1 or TRBD2 (5 bases each). This CDR3 is 13 amino acids long. Deletions cut 0 bases from V and 6 bases from J, with 12 bases between. Per germline, CDR1 DFQATT and CDR2 SNEGSKA (reference sequence). The CDR3 loop reads CSARDRGRSEQYF. CDR3 sequence (DNA): TGCAGTGCTAGAGATAGGGGACGATCCGAGCAGTACTTC.

This clonotype was detected many times. This chain uses TRBV20-1 with TRBJ2-3; 7 bases agree with TRBD2. After removal of 8 bases from V and 3 bases from J, the junction contained 14 bases not matched to a gene. This CDR3 is built from 15 residues. Looked up from germline, CDR1 is DFQATT and CDR2 is SNEGSKA (reference sequence). The CDR3 reads CSLLPTSAQTDTQYF. CDR3 nucleotides: TGCAGTTTGCTCCCCACTAGCGCGCAAACAGATACGCAGTATTTT.

This chain joins TRBV20-1 and TRBJ1-3; D gene unclear. The germline gives CDR1 DFQATT, CDR2 SNEGSKA (reference sequence). V was cut by 6 bases and J by 4 bases, with 16 bases left in between. This CDR3 is 14 amino acids long. The CDR3 DNA reads as TGCAGTGCCGGGGTCCGGACCGGCGGAAACACCATATATTTT. Encoded protein: CSAGVRTGGNTIYF.

The V call is TRBV18, the J call TRBJ2-1; 8 nucleotides align to TRBD2. Germline CDR1 is KGHSH and CDR2 is LQKENI. V lost 2 bases and J lost 10; bases outside the gene matches: 16. The CDR3 extends over 17 amino acids. The CDR3 DNA is TGTGCCAGCTCACCATGGGGGATAGCGGGACCCAATAAGGAGCAGTTCTTC. As protein: CASSPWGIAGPNKEQFF.

The rearrangement joins TRBV7-2 to TRBJ2-1, with D unresolved. V gave up 2 bases and J gave up 0 bases, with 8 bases separating them. The CDR3 spans 15 residues. Germline V gene sequence: CDR1 SGHTA, CDR2 FQGNSA. This chain's CDR3 is CASSLMASSYNEQFF. The CDR3 nucleotides are TGTGCCAGCAGCTTAATGGCTAGCTCCTACAATGAGCAGTTCTTC. Supplemented by reference TRBV7-2 and TRBJ2-1, the full variable domain reads GAGVSQSPSNKVTEKGKDVELRCDPISGHTALYWYRQSLGQGLEFLIYFQGNSAPDKSGLPSDRFSAERTGGSVSTLTIQRTQQEDSAVYLCASSLMASSYNEQFFGPGTRLTVL.

This clonotype occurred many times. The chain combines TRBV12-3 or TRBV12-4 with TRBJ2-5; maybe TRBD1 (6 bases). V was shortened by 5 bases and J by 5 bases, with 9 bases between the two germline ends. The CDR3 is made up of 12 amino acids. CDR3 nucleotide sequence: TGTGCCAGCAGTCTCCAGGGGGAGACCCAGTACTTC. Its protein product is CASSLQGETQYF.

This rearrangement joins TRBV21-1 to TRBJ2-7; TRBD1, as called in the table, went unchecked against the DNA. TRBV21-1 is a documented pseudogene. The CDR3 has 13 amino acids. The CDR3 protein is CASSSQDNYEQYV. The CDR3 region has the DNA TGTGCCAGCAGCAGCCAGGACAACTACGAGCAGTACGTC.

In its sample, this clonotype was seen many times. The CDR3 ends on some other residue instead of the conserved phenylalanine or tryptophan, so this is likely a read error. Because the CDR3's place on the DNA is in doubt, the DNA is left out and the CDR3 is given as listed by TCRdb. The J gene is TRBJ1-4, the V gene TRBV12-3 or TRBV12-4; TRBD1 is taken as the D call from the table, unchecked against the DNA. The CDR3 extends over 14 residues, inclusive of both ends. The CDR3 here is CASSRGRANEKQFL.

This clonotype was counted only a few times. The chain uses TRBV12-3 or TRBV12-4 and TRBJ2-3; 8 nucleotides match TRBD1. Trimming took 7 bases from V and 0 from J; bases not matched to a gene: 12. This CDR3 is built from 17 residues. The CDR3 nucleotides are TGTGCCAGCACCCTAGGACAGGGCGCTGCCAGCACAGATACGCAGTATTTT. This encodes CASTLGQGAASTDTQYF.

This chain joins TRBV6-1 and TRBJ2-7; 11 positions match TRBD1. The V segment lost 4 bases and the J segment 5 bases; nucleotides outside the gene matches: 13. Germline V gene data show CDR1 as MNHNS and CDR2 as SASEGT. The CDR3 runs 17 residues. DNA of the CDR3: TGTGCCAGCAGTGGTCCCGGGACAGGGGGGAAGGCTCACGAGCAGTACTTC. Translated: CASSGPGTGGKAHEQYF.

This clonotype turned up a few times. V is TRBV7-9 and J is TRBJ2-3; D tentatively reads TRBD1 or TRBD2 (5 bases each). Germline loops: CDR1 SEHNR, CDR2 FQNEAQ (reference sequence). Trimming took off 5 bases at V and 5 bases at J, with 14 bases between the two ends. The CDR3 runs to 14 residues. CDR3 in amino acids: CASSVMRDEDTQYF. In nucleotides, the CDR3 is TGTGCCAGCAGCGTAATGAGGGACGAAGATACGCAGTATTTT. Variable domain in full (rest from reference TRBV7-9 and TRBJ2-3): DTGVSQNPRHKITKRGQNVTFRCDPISEHNRLYWYRQTLGQGPEFLTYFQNEAQLEKSRLLSDRFSAERPKGSFSTLEIQRTEQGDSAMYLCASSVMRDEDTQYFGPGTRLTVL.

This clonotype appeared a few times. The genes are TRBV10-3 and TRBJ1-1; 7 bases are a match to TRBD1. Losses at the gene ends were 2 bases for V and 2 bases for J; bases not matched to a gene: 2. This CDR3 contains 14 residues. The germline gives CDR1 ENHRY, CDR2 SYGVKD. The CDR3 DNA is TGTGCCATCAGTGAGATAGGGGGCAACACTGAAGCTTTCTTT. Its translation is CAISEIGGNTEAFF.

This clonotype was seen only a few times. The CDR3 protein is CATRKKGGPYEQYF. In DNA form, the CDR3 reads TGTGCCACCAGAAAGAAAGGCGGTCCCTACGAGCAGTACTTC. The rearrangement links TRBV15 to TRBJ2-7, with D unresolved. This CDR3 has 14 residues. Germline values: CDR1 LNHNV, CDR2 YYDKDF (reference sequence). V was trimmed by 6 bases and J by 2 bases, leaving 14 bases between them.

The table lists this clonotype with a few counts. The chain employs TRBV2 and TRBJ1-5; 7 bases are shared with TRBD1. CDR3 length equals 16 residues. Germline lookup yields CDR1 SNHLY and CDR2 FYNNEI. After removal of 9 bases from V and 2 bases from J, the junction contained 13 bases not matched to a gene. CDR3 coding DNA: TGTGCCAGTAATGGGCGGGCAGGGGGTGGCAATCAGCCCCAGCATTTT. This sequence encodes CASNGRAGGGNQPQHF. The full variable domain, its missing parts supplied by reference TRBV2 and TRBJ1-5, is EPEVTQTPSHQVTQMGQEVILRCVPISNHLYFYWYRQILGQKVEFLVSFYNNEISEKSEIFDDQFSVERPDGSNFTLKIRSTKLEDSAMYFCASNGRAGGGNQPQHFGDGTRLSIL.

About this clonotype itself: This may come from a read error, since a much larger clone is one base off. This chain connects TRBV12-3 or TRBV12-4 to TRBJ1-1, with unresolved D. The CDR3 contains 13 residues. The V gene lost 6 bases and the J gene lost 0 bases, with 8 bases spanning the gap. In DNA form, the CDR3 reads TGTGCCAGCAGCTTATACGTGAACACTGAAGCTTTCTTT. It yields the protein CASSLYVNTEAFF.

The chain combines TRBV20-1 with TRBJ1-1; TRBD1 is a possible D gene (5 bases). The CDR3 has 12 amino acids. Germline CDR1 DFQATT, CDR2 SNEGSKA (reference sequence). V was pared by 3 bases and J by 6 bases, with 11 bases between. As DNA, the CDR3 is TGCAGTGCTAGTGGGGGGTTGTCTGAAGCTTTCTTT. Translating it yields CSASGGLSEAFF.

CDR3 sequence: CASSLTPNGSGNTIYF. The CDR3 DNA reads as TGTGCCAGCAGTTTGACCCCTAACGGCTCTGGAAACACCATATATTTT. The chain uses TRBV12-3 or TRBV12-4 and TRBJ1-3; no firm D call. The CDR3 is 16 amino acids. V lost 3 bases and J 0 bases, leaving 12 bases between the germline ends.

The rearrangement uses TRBV6-1 and TRBJ1-5; D gene unclear. Germline V lookup: CDR1 MNHNS, CDR2 SASEGT. With 6 bases removed from V and 6 bases from J, the gap between germline ends came to 15 bases. CDR3 length equals 14 residues. As DNA, the CDR3 is TGTGCCAGCAGCGATAAAGCCAATGCTCAGCCCCAGCATTTT. Encoded protein: CASSDKANAQPQHF.

This clonotype showed up just a few times. V is TRBV6-5 and J is TRBJ1-1, with 8 bases lining up with TRBD1. CDR1 MNHEY and CDR2 SVGAGI come from the germline V gene. The CDR3 has 16 residues. V gave up 2 bases and J gave up 2 bases; unmatched junction bases: 7. The CDR3 here is CASSYPAGTGNTEAFF. The CDR3 nucleotides are TGTGCCAGCAGTTACCCGGCCGGGACAGGCAACACTGAAGCTTTCTTT.

The chain has TRBV11-2 and TRBJ1-2; 7 bases agree with TRBD1. CDR1 and CDR2 (germline): SGHAT, FQNNGV. With 5 bases clipped from V and 7 bases from J, the junction kept 10 bases outside the gene matches. This CDR3 comprises 14 residues. CDR3 nucleotide sequence: TGTGCCAGCAGCCCCACGGGGGCAGGGGGTGGCTACACCTTC. Encoded protein: CASSPTGAGGGYTF. Full variable domain (rest looked up from reference TRBV11-2 and TRBJ1-2): EAGVAQSPRYKIIEKRQSVAFWCNPISGHATLYWYQQILGQGPKLLIQFQNNGVVDDSQLPKDRFSAERLKGVDSTLKIQPAKLEDSAVYLCASSPTGAGGGYTFGSGTRLTVV.

This clonotype was counted between two and nine times. The chain employs TRBV7-8 and TRBJ2-1; the D gene is possibly TRBD2 (5 bases). The CDR3 spans 14 residues. Trimming removed 0 bases from V and 7 bases from J, with 10 bases in between. Germline assignment: CDR1 SGHVS and CDR2 FQNEAQ. Written as DNA, the CDR3 is TGTGCCAGCAGCTTAGCGTCTAGCTGGAATGAGCAGTTCTTC. As protein: CASSLASSWNEQFF.

This chain uses TRBV11-1 with TRBJ2-3; the match to TRBD2 covers 14 bases. The CDR3 totals 18 residues. CDR1 SGHAT and CDR2 FQDESV come from the germline V gene (reference sequence). J lost 1 base, V lost 5 bases, and 8 bases had no gene match. CDR3 sequence (DNA): TGTGCCAGCAGCCCCGGACTAGCGGGAGGAGAGGGCACAGATACGCAGTATTTT. Protein product: CASSPGLAGGEGTDTQYF.

V is TRBV7-8 and J is TRBJ2-7; no definite D call. Germline V gene data show CDR1 as SGHVS and CDR2 as FQNEAQ. The CDR3 has 11 residues. V was trimmed by 4 bases and J by 7 bases, leaving 8 bases between them. The CDR3 DNA sequence: TGTGCCAGCAGCTCCCAGAGGGAGCAGTACTTC. Translation: CASSSQREQYF.

The chain links TRBV19 to TRBJ1-1, with 7 bases matching TRBD1. The CDR3 runs to 14 residues. The germline V gene has CDR1 LNHDA and CDR2 SQIVND (reference sequence). With V trimmed by 5 bases and J by 4 bases, 7 bases remained unmatched. CDR3 in amino acids: CASSLQGRPTEAFF. The CDR3 DNA reads as TGTGCCAGTAGTCTACAGGGGAGGCCCACTGAAGCTTTCTTT.

This clonotype was counted ten times or more. The V call is TRBV5-1, the J call TRBJ2-1, with 10 nucleotides matching TRBD2. V lost 1 base, J lost 10 bases, and 8 bases stayed unmatched. This CDR3 has 15 amino acids. Per germline, CDR1 SGHRS and CDR2 YFSETQ. The DNA of the CDR3 is TGCGCCAGCAGCTTGTCGCTAGCGGGAGCCACGGAGCAGTTCTTC. Its translation is CASSLSLAGATEQFF.

This clonotype was picked up many times. The chain has TRBV5-1 and TRBJ2-3, with 11 bases matching TRBD1. V was clipped by 4 bases and J by 4 bases; unmatched bases: 5. The CDR3 runs 15 residues. From germline, CDR1 is SGHRS and CDR2 YFSETQ. In DNA form, the CDR3 reads TGCGCCAGCAGCCCGGACAGGGGGCTCTCAGATACGCAGTATTTT. Its translation: CASSPDRGLSDTQYF.

This clonotype was observed a handful of times. V is TRBV5-1 and J is TRBJ1-3; D is unclear. Germline-derived CDR1 and CDR2 are SGHRS and YFSETQ. This CDR3 comprises 15 residues. Trimming took off 1 base at V and 0 bases at J, with 8 bases between the two ends. CDR3 in DNA: TGCGCCAGCAGCTTGTGGTACGACTCTGGAAACACCATATATTTT. It encodes CASSLWYDSGNTIYF. Combining the CDR3 with reference TRBV5-1 and TRBJ1-3 gives the whole variable domain KAGVTQTPRYLIKTRGQQVTLSCSPISGHRSVSWYQQTPGQGLQFLFEYFSETQRNKGNFPGRFSGRQFSNSRSEMNVSTLELGDSALYLCASSLWYDSGNTIYFGEGSWLTVV.

The chain links TRBV5-1 to TRBJ2-5, with 8 positions matching TRBD1. V lost 6 bases to trimming and J lost 4 bases; unmatched junction nucleotides: 5. The CDR3 contains 13 residues. Germline-derived CDR1 and CDR2 are SGHRS and YFSETQ. Here the CDR3 DNA reads TGCGCCAGCAAGGCAGGGGGCGCAGAGACCCAGTACTTC. It translates to CASKAGGAETQYF.

Many counts were recorded for this clonotype. The chain employs TRBV2 and TRBJ2-4; D may be TRBD1 or TRBD2 (5 bases each). CDR1 and CDR2 (germline): SNHLY, FYNNEI. Between the trimmed V and J ends, which lost 2 bases and 8 bases, there was a span of 13 bases. The length of the CDR3 is 14 residues. The CDR3 loop is CASSELPGPDIQYF. CDR3 DNA sequence: TGTGCCAGCAGTGAATTACCGGGGCCAGACATTCAGTACTTC.

The V gene is TRBV12-3 or TRBV12-4, the J gene TRBJ2-3; weak D call: TRBD2 (5 bases). V lost 5 bases and J 7 bases, leaving 10 bases between the germline ends. This CDR3 is built from 12 residues. Here the CDR3 reads CASSQRSYTQYF. The CDR3, as DNA: TGTGCCAGCAGTCAGCGGTCTTATACGCAGTATTTT.